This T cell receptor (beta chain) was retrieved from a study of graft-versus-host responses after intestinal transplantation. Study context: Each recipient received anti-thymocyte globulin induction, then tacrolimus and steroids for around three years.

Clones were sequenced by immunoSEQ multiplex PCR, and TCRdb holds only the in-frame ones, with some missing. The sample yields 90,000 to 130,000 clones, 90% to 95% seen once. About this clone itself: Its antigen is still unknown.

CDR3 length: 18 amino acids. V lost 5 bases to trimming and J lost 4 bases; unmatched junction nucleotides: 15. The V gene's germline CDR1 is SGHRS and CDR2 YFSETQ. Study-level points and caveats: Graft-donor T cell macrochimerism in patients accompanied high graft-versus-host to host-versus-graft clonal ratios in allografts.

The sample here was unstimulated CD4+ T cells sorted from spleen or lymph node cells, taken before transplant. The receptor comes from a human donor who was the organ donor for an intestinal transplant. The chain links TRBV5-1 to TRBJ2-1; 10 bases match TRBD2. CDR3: CASRTHLFSGRGYNEQFF. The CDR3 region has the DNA TGCGCCAGCAGAACCCACCTTTTCAGCGGGAGGGGGTACAATGAGCAGTTCTTC.